This T cell receptor beta chain derives from a study of blood T cell repertoires in COVID-19. In the original analysis: Estimation of nucleated cell counts relied on the amplification of reference gene primers. The assay was immunoSEQ multiplex PCR, and TCRdb's table has in-frame clones only and misses some. That table is the source of V, J and clone size, and D and trimming were worked out from the DNA. Of 150,000 to 200,000 clones listed, 84% are singletons. Cohort allocation depended upon clinical history that participants reported. This TCR was sampled from a woman in her twenties or thirties who had been exposed to COVID-19. Sequenced input: PBMCs or T cells enriched from blood (not recorded which).

The CDR3 DNA sequence: TGTGCCAGCAGCTTAATTGGCAGGGACTTTAATCAGCCCCAGCATTTT. Protein sequence: CASSLIGRDFNQPQHF. The rearrangement joins TRBV7-8 to TRBJ1-5, with D tentatively TRBD1 (5 bases). Germline CDR1 reads SGHVS; CDR2 reads FQNEAQ. This CDR3 is built from 16 residues. V lost 2 bases and J lost 4, with 15 bases in between.